This T cell receptor beta chain came from a study of blood T cell repertoires in COVID-19 (TCRdb year 2020). The study in broad terms: Samples covering the acute and convalescent phases of COVID-19 were provided by collaborators in the United States, Italy and Spain. A de-identified subject ID, COVID-19 status, age in years and sex were almost always included in the sample metadata. The material from the prospective study consisted of cDNA or gDNA derived from T cells, B-cell-depleted T cells, or PBMCs. HLA class I and class II types, where available, came from metadata supplied by the sample provider rather than from assay-based typing. The samples were drawn from two sources: the first 160 participants of the ongoing ImmuneRACE study, and 950 to 1,500 subjects contributed by 6 global collaborators. A freely available public database, intended as a resource for researchers studying the immune response to SARS-CoV-2, is where the repertoires were released. The dataset comprised deeply sampled blood TCRbeta repertoires from subjects exposed to, actively infected with, or recovered from COVID-19.

Only a few counts were recorded for this clone. Its antigen specificity is not known. No much larger clone is present one base from it, and per-base qualities are unavailable. The germline V gene specifies SGHVS as CDR1 and FNYEAQ as CDR2. V drops 2 bases and J drops 3 bases, leaving 11 bases in between. The CDR3 has 15 amino acids, counting the end cysteine and phenylalanine. Only the CDR3 portion is preserved as DNA: 45 bases, with reading frame beginning at the first base. TCRbeta CDR3 regions were amplified from genomic DNA using the immunoSEQ Assay, a bias-controlled multiplex PCR. In the source study's methods: Within the assay, amplification of reference gene primers was used to estimate how many nucleated cells each sample contained. Sequence reads were collapsed and filtered to measure the absolute abundance of every unique TCRbeta CDR3 rearrangement. For each sample, productive Simpson clonality was calculated as the square root of Simpson's diversity index over productive rearrangements. TCRdb's version of the immuneACCESS table is confined to in-frame rearrangements and falls short of the full clone set. An unresolved V gene accounts for under half of the shortfall where checked; the remainder is of unknown origin. The D gene and trimming were derived from the DNA, and the V and J assignments and clone size from that table. The sample includes approximately 300,000 clones, with around nine tenths observed a single time. Over 2% of the sample belongs to the ten largest clones.

Results and caveats for the whole study, not just this receptor: The quantity of clinical and demographic metadata differed by source and by participant and was supplied without curation.

Participants in the prospective study were enrolled through a virtual design, were aged about 18 to 90 years, and lived in 24 United States geographic areas. To assign participants to cohorts, the prospective study relied on clinical history that participants themselves reported in a screening survey and a study questionnaire. Recovered participants in ImmuneRACE Cohort 3 were defined by two consecutive negative NP/OP PCR tests, clearance by a healthcare professional, or resolution of symptoms. Each participant in the prospective study had whole blood, serum and a nasopharyngeal or oropharyngeal swab collected by mobile phlebotomists. Additional blood draws and questionnaires over an approximately two-month period could optionally be provided by prospective study participants. Blood samples from the prospective study were shipped frozen or at room temperature prior to DNA extraction.

The receptor was derived from a woman aged 18-30 years who had recovered from COVID-19. The chain couples TRBV7-6 to TRBJ1-5, and perhaps TRBD1 as D gene, on 5 matching bases. Material for sequencing was PBMCs or T cells enriched from blood (not recorded which). DNA sequence: TGTGCCAGCAGCTTATTCTTGGGGCCCAATCAGCCCCAGCATTTT. Translated, it reads CASSLFLGPNQPQHF.